These T cell receptor beta chains were read from a single sample in a study of monozygotic twins with inflammatory bowel disease. TCRdb reprocessed the 5' RACE reads, keeping one entry per CDR3 protein, no DNA. Here the sample table reports about 380,000 distinct CDR3 sequences. Source material: blood. Receptors were obtained from a human donor with ulcerative colitis or Crohn's disease, or a healthy co-twin of an affected twin (not recorded which). Both conserved end residues are part of each CDR3.

v_gene,j_gene,CDR3aa
TRBV5-1,TRBJ1-2,CASSYGIREGYTF
TRBV7-2,TRBJ1-2,CASSSPDRGLYGYTF
TRBV4-1,TRBJ2-2,CASSQEYQLAGTGELFF
TRBV7-3,TRBJ2-1,CASSTRGQGLKGQFF
TRBV20-1,TRBJ1-6,CSAQWGSSYNSPLHF
TRBV12-3/TRBV12-4,TRBJ2-3,CASSLPQGNTDTQYF
TRBV30,TRBJ1-4,CAWSGRIAEKLFF
TRBV27,TRBJ2-1,CASRHLPDRADEQFF
TRBV20-1,TRBJ2-7,CSASKRDSPSSYEQYF
TRBV7-9,TRBJ1-4,CASSLVEKLFF
TRBV3-1,TRBJ1-4,CASSQPQGNEKLFF
TRBV6-1,TRBJ2-7,CASSRLLGRDSYEQYF
TRBV5-1,TRBJ1-5,CASSQEGSNQPQHF
TRBV30,TRBJ2-3,CAWGGVILTDTQYF
TRBV9,TRBJ1-1,CASSIRDYTEAFF
TRBV4-3,TRBJ2-1,CASSQEVSGNPYNEQFF
TRBV4-3,TRBJ2-1,CASSKVGPYNEQFF
TRBV7-2,TRBJ2-7,CASSLAGQATYEQYF
TRBV14,TRBJ2-7,CASSQETAAPYEQYF
TRBV15,TRBJ2-7,CATSRDLVSYEQYF
TRBV18,TRBJ2-1,CASSPNQGANYNEQFF
TRBV29-1,TRBJ2-1,CSVEPGTRPYNEQFF